This entry is about one T cell receptor (beta chain). The sample belongs to a study of blood T cell repertoires in COVID-19. Study overall: Acute-phase and convalescent COVID-19 samples originated in the United States, Italy and Spain.

Study processing details: By means of reference gene primer amplification, nucleated cell counts were estimated. The repertoire was sequenced with immunoSEQ multiplex PCR; TCRdb's copy has only in-frame clones and lacks some. That table furnishes V, J and clone size, whereas the DNA furnished D and trimming. The sample has some 410,000 clones, roughly 90% seen once. Participant ages covered roughly 18 to 90 years across 24 US areas. V lost 1 base, J lost 0 bases, and 13 bases lay in between. The CDR3 is 16 amino acids. Germline CDR1 LGHNA, CDR2 YNFKEQ. The sequence was obtained from a woman in her 30s with acute COVID-19. Material for sequencing was PBMCs or T cells enriched from blood (not recorded which). The rearrangement links TRBV4-2 to TRBJ2-7; possible D gene TRBD1, 5 bases. CDR3 residues: CASSQGGVLSSYEQYF. Written as DNA, the CDR3 is TGTGCCAGCAGCCAAGGGGGCGTCCTGAGCTCCTACGAGCAGTACTTC.